A single sample is the source of the 26 T cell receptor beta chains below, sequenced in a study of breast tumors, draining lymph nodes, adjacent tissues. TCRdb called the multiplex PCR reads again in MiXCR, with one record for every CDR3 protein. The data contain about 63,000 distinct CDR3 sequences, 45% to 65% of them singletons. The sequencing input was breast tumor tissue. These receptors originate from a female donor with breast cancer. Some clones in this sample may be carry-over from other donors' samples.

This clonotype was found many times. The chain uses TRBV4-2 and TRBJ1-2; D gene unclear. The germline V gene has CDR1 LGHNA and CDR2 YNFKEQ. Trimming stripped 8 bases from V and 7 bases from J, with 20 bases between. CDR3 size: 14 residues. The DNA of the CDR3 is TGTGCCAGCCGAACGAGGGAGGGCGCGGCTGGCTACACCTTC. It codes for CASRTREGAAGYTF.

The chain has TRBV10-3 and TRBJ2-3; the D is unclear. In germline, CDR1 is ENHRY, CDR2 SYGVKD. Trimming removed 0 bases at V and 2 bases at J, with 3 bases between. The CDR3 contains 13 residues. CDR3 DNA: TGTGCCATCAGTGAGTCGAACACAGATACGCAGTATTTT. Amino acid sequence: CAISESNTDTQYF.

The V call is TRBV7-9, the J call TRBJ1-3; D remains unclear. The germline V gene has CDR1 SEHNR and CDR2 FQNEAQ (reference sequence). The V gene lost 5 bases and the J gene lost 0 bases, with 17 bases spanning the gap. CDR3 length equals 17 residues. CDR3 amino acids: CASSGSVAQSSGNTIYF. The CDR3 nucleotides read TGTGCCAGCAGCGGCTCGGTGGCCCAAAGCTCTGGAAACACCATATATTTT.

This clonotype has at least ten counts. The chain combines TRBV9 with TRBJ1-5; D gene ambiguous. This CDR3 is built from 13 residues. CDR1 is SGDLS, CDR2 YYNGEE, per germline. The V end lost 0 bases, the J end lost 5 bases, and 6 bases lay between the germline ends. CDR3 region: CASSVGGYQPQHF. The CDR3 nucleotides read TGTGCCAGCAGCGTAGGGGGTTATCAGCCCCAGCATTTT.

The chain is built from TRBV4-3 and TRBJ1-2; D unresolved. Germline assignment: CDR1 LGHNA and CDR2 YSLEER. V lost 1 base and J 8 bases, leaving 5 bases between the germline ends. CDR3 length: 11 residues. CDR3 in DNA: TGCGCCAGCAGCCAAGTCCCAGGCTACACCTTC. Its protein product is CASSQVPGYTF.

This sequence joins TRBV12-3 or TRBV12-4 and TRBJ1-3; D is unclear. This CDR3 has 13 amino acids. The V end was cut by 7 bases, the J end by 2 bases, with 9 bases between. For the CDR3, the DNA is TGTGCCAGCACCAGGCCTGCTGGAAACACCATATATTTT. This encodes CASTRPAGNTIYF.

The genes are TRBV7-9 and TRBJ1-4, with no clear D. Germline CDR1 and CDR2: SEHNR and FQNEAQ (reference sequence). The CDR3 covers 17 residues. Trimming stripped 2 bases from V and 3 bases from J, with 16 bases between. The CDR3 nucleotides read TGTGCCAGCAGCTTACCACACACACAGAGCCCTAATGAAAAACTGTTTTTT. As protein: CASSLPHTQSPNEKLFF.

The V call is TRBV12-3 or TRBV12-4, the J call TRBJ2-5; D remains ambiguous. The CDR3 runs 14 residues. The V gene lost 3 bases and the J gene lost 4 bases, with 12 bases spanning the gap. In DNA form, the CDR3 reads TGTGCCAGCAGTTTCGGAGTGAGTACAGAGACCCAGTACTTC. Its translation is CASSFGVSTETQYF.

This clonotype is deemed large. The chain employs TRBV10-2 and TRBJ2-7, with 10 bases identical to TRBD1. The CDR3 is made up of 15 amino acids. The J segment lost 3 bases and the V segment lost 0 bases, leaving 2 bases of the junction unmatched. Germline-derived CDR1 and CDR2 are WSHSY and SAAADI. CDR3 amino acids: CASSESRTGGYEQYF. The CDR3 DNA reads TGCGCCAGCAGTGAGTCCAGGACAGGGGGCTACGAGCAGTACTTC.

The CDR3 nucleotides read TGTGCCAGCAGCCTTCAGGGGGCGGGCGCTCAGGCGAAGACCCAGTACTTC. It specifies CASSLQGAGAQAKTQYF. V gene TRBV2 combines with J gene TRBJ2-5; 8 nucleotides agree with TRBD1. J lost 6 bases, V lost 6 bases, and 18 bases had no gene match. CDR3 length equals 17 residues. Germline CDR1 is SNHLY and CDR2 is FYNNEI.

This clonotype was recorded at least ten times. This chain links TRBV20-1 with TRBJ1-5; D perhaps matches TRBD1 (5 bases). CDR3 length: 15 residues. V was clipped by 4 bases and J by 6 bases, with 19 bases between them. Germline CDR1 reads DFQATT; CDR2 reads SNEGSKA (reference sequence). The CDR3 loop reads CSANPIGGAGQPQHF. For the CDR3, the DNA is TGCAGTGCTAATCCAATTGGAGGGGCAGGTCAGCCCCAGCATTTT.

This clonotype was observed many times. V usage is TRBV7-2 and J usage is TRBJ2-1, with a weak D call TRBD2 (6 bases). CDR1 SGHTA and CDR2 FQGNSA come from the germline V gene. The CDR3 has 16 amino acids. Deletions cut 0 bases from V and 9 bases from J, with 18 bases between. CDR3 nucleotide sequence: TGTGCCAGCAGCTTAGCGCTGTCGGGAGTCCGCGGTGAGCAGTTCTTC. Residues: CASSLALSGVRGEQFF.

This clonotype has at least ten counts. V gene TRBV7-3 combines with J gene TRBJ2-5, with 8 bases matching TRBD1. The CDR3 is 14 amino acids. CDR1 and CDR2 from the germline V gene are SGHTA and FQGTGA. The ends lost 5 bases at V and 1 base at J; junction bases unmatched: 3. DNA for the CDR3: TGTGCCAGCAGCATCGGGACAGGCCAAGAGACCCAGTACTTC. Its protein is CASSIGTGQETQYF. Full variable domain (missing parts from reference TRBV7-3 and TRBJ2-5): GAGVSQTPSNKVTEKGKYVELRCDPISGHTALYWYRQSLGQGPEFLIYFQGTGAADDSGLPNDRFFAVRPEGSVSTLKIQRTERGDSAVYLCASSIGTGQETQYFGPGTRLLVL.

This clonotype was seen repeatedly, ten times or more. The chain links TRBV6-2 or TRBV6-3 to TRBJ2-3; D ambiguous. The CDR3 loop spans 11 amino acids. Germline V gene data show CDR1 as MNHEY and CDR2 as SVGEGT. V was clipped by 5 bases and J by 6 bases, with 6 bases between them. The CDR3 sequence is CASSEWDTQYF. The CDR3 DNA sequence: TGTGCCAGCAGTGAGTGGGATACGCAGTATTTT.

This clonotype was observed at least ten times. This chain joins TRBV18 and TRBJ2-7; 11 bases align to TRBD2. This CDR3 comprises 17 residues. Germline V CDR1 and CDR2: KGHSH, LQKENI. Trimming removed 0 bases from V and 5 bases from J; junction bases left unmatched: 9. The CDR3 DNA follows: TGTGCCAGCTCACCACCGAGCAGTAGCGGGAGGGCGGACGAGCAGTACTTC. Protein sequence: CASSPPSSSGRADEQYF.

Ten or more counts support this clonotype. The chain recombines TRBV19 with TRBJ1-2; no clear D gene. V dropped 6 bases and J dropped 4 bases, with 15 bases sitting between them. CDR3 length equals 14 residues. Germline CDR1 reads LNHDA; CDR2 reads SQIVND (reference sequence). The CDR3 loop is CASREGRDFYGYTF. In DNA form, the CDR3 reads TGTGCCAGTAGAGAGGGCCGAGATTTCTATGGCTACACCTTC.

This clonotype has a handful of counts. This sequence may be a read error, since a much larger clone differs from it by one base. The rearrangement uses TRBV19 and TRBJ1-2, with TRBD1 matching 9 bases. This CDR3 is 18 amino acids long. Germline-derived CDR1 and CDR2 are LNHDA and SQIVND (reference sequence). CDR3: CASSTLPGQGHSNYGSTF. CDR3 bases: TGTGCCAGTAGCACGCTCCCGGGACAGGGTCACTCTAACTATGGCTCCACCTTC.

This clonotype has ten or more counts. This chain joins TRBV5-5 and TRBJ2-5; the match to TRBD1 covers 7 bases. Germline V CDR1 and CDR2: SGHKS, YYEKEE (reference sequence). The ends lost 2 bases at V and 2 bases at J; junction bases unmatched: 6. The CDR3 has 15 residues. Here the CDR3 reads CASSLTGTDQETQYF. For the CDR3, the DNA is TGTGCCAGCAGCTTAACTGGGACAGATCAAGAGACCCAGTACTTC.

This chain joins TRBV29-1 and TRBJ2-1; the D gene could be TRBD1 or TRBD2 (6 bases each). Between the trimmed V and J ends, which lost 2 bases and 0 bases, there was a span of 8 bases. The CDR3 spans 14 residues. Germline V CDR1 and CDR2: SQVTM, ANQGSEA. CDR3 region: CSVERGVSYNEQFF. The CDR3, as DNA: TGCAGCGTTGAAAGGGGGGTCTCCTACAATGAGCAGTTCTTC.

CDR3 protein: CASSYSRQGPYNSPLHF. As DNA, the CDR3 is TGTGCCAGCAGTTACTCTAGACAGGGGCCCTATAATTCACCCCTCCACTTT. J is TRBJ1-6 and V is TRBV6-6; 8 bases fit TRBD1. V lost 0 bases and J lost 2; bases outside the gene matches: 3. Germline loops: CDR1 MNHNY, CDR2 SVGAGI (reference sequence). This CDR3 has 17 amino acids.

The sample holds many counts of this clonotype. This chain uses TRBV5-1 with TRBJ2-1; 9 positions agree with TRBD1. The CDR3 has 14 residues. From germline, CDR1 is SGHRS and CDR2 YFSETQ. The J segment lost 8 bases and the V segment lost 7 bases, leaving 10 bases of the junction unmatched. The CDR3 nucleotides read TGCGCCAGCGTCCTACAGGGGGCTGGGGATGAGCAGTTCTTC. Protein: CASVLQGAGDEQFF.

The chain carries TRBV7-2 and TRBJ2-5; TRBD1 aligns across 8 bases. Unmatched junction bases numbered 4, after V lost 6 bases and J lost 1 base. CDR3 size: 14 residues. CDR1 SGHTA and CDR2 FQGNSA come from the germline V gene. CDR3 DNA sequence: TGTGCCAGCAGATCACAGGGGGGCCAAGAGACCCAGTACTTC. Translated, it gives CASRSQGGQETQYF.

V gene TRBV6-5 combines with J gene TRBJ1-5; D ambiguous. V lost 5 bases to trimming and J lost 4 bases, with 9 bases between them. The CDR3 sequence is 13 residues long. The germline V gene encodes CDR1 MNHEY and CDR2 SVGAGI. CDR3 nucleotide sequence: TGTGCCAGCAGTAAAGGACTGAATCAGCCCCAGCATTTT. Translating gives CASSKGLNQPQHF.

The chain recombines TRBV7-9 with TRBJ1-4, with 8 bases that match TRBD1. This CDR3 comprises 15 residues. V lost 3 bases to trimming and J lost 5 bases; unmatched junction nucleotides: 5. Looked up from germline, CDR1 is SEHNR and CDR2 is FQNEAQ (reference sequence). The CDR3, as DNA: TGTGCCAGCAGCTTCCCGAGACAGGGGAATGAAAAACTGTTTTTT. Translating it yields CASSFPRQGNEKLFF.

This chain links TRBV5-1 with TRBJ2-5; 7 bases agree with TRBD2. This CDR3 region has 16 residues. Germline trimming cut 0 bases from V and 4 bases from J; bases unmatched to any gene: 9. Looked up from germline, CDR1 is SGHRS and CDR2 is YFSETQ. The CDR3: CASSLEGRREGETQYF. CDR3 DNA sequence: TGCGCCAGCAGCTTGGAGGGCAGAAGGGAGGGAGAGACCCAGTACTTC.

This clonotype was detected ten times or more. The chain has TRBV15 and TRBJ1-2; D unresolved. Germline CDR1 is LNHNV and CDR2 is YYDKDF (reference sequence). CDR3 size: 14 residues. V gave up 3 bases and J gave up 4 bases, with 12 bases separating them. The CDR3 DNA sequence: TGTGCCACCAGCAGGGGTGGGGTTGGCTATGGCTACACCTTC. Protein sequence: CATSRGGVGYGYTF. The variable domain in full, completed from reference TRBV15 and TRBJ1-2, reads DAMVIQNPRYQVTQFGKPVTLSCSQTLNHNVMYWYQQKSSQAPKLLFHYYDKDFNNEADTPDNFQSRRPNTSFCFLDIRSPGLGDTAMYLCATSRGGVGYGYTFGSGTRLTVV.